Presented here are 6 T cell receptor beta chains from one specimen sequenced in a study of T cells in Graves' hyperthyroidism and ophthalmopathy. The investigators amplified TCR beta CDR3 regions from RNA transcripts. HTBI primers were employed in a first-round RT-PCR of the TCR CDR3. TCRdb reprocessed the multiplex PCR reads with MiXCR, giving one entry per CDR3 protein. The data show fewer than 450,000 distinct CDR3 sequences, 17% seen once. Sequences were obtained from blood. These receptors all stem from a woman in her 30s with Graves' hyperthyroidism that later progressed to Graves' ophthalmopathy.

About this clonotype: A much larger clone is a single base away; this may be a read error. The conserved phenylalanine or tryptophan is not found at the CDR3 terminus, so this likely reflects a read error. The chain joins TRBV5-1 to TRBJ1-5; unclear D gene. Germline V gene sequence: CDR1 SGHRS, CDR2 YFSETQ. V lost 0 bases and J 3 bases, leaving 7 bases between the germline ends. This CDR3 is built from 14 residues. CDR3: CASSLDPDNQPQHL. DNA for the CDR3: TGCGCCAGCAGCTTGGATCCGGACAATCAGCCCCAGCATTTG.

The chain recombines TRBV3-1 with TRBJ2-7, with D perhaps matching TRBD2 (5 bases). The CDR3 contains 15 residues. Germline CDR1 reads LGHDT; CDR2 reads YNNKEL (reference sequence). V was clipped by 0 bases and J by 1 base, with 10 bases between them. The CDR3 loop is CASSQDRGPSYEQYF. The CDR3 DNA follows: TGTGCCAGCAGCCAAGATCGCGGGCCTTCCTACGAGCAGTACTTC.

This clonotype was seen a handful of times. CDR3 bases: TGTGCCAGCACCCCCGTGCTAGCGGGAGCCAACAATGAGCAGTTCTTC. It specifies CASTPVLAGANNEQFF. The chain employs TRBV12-3 or TRBV12-4 and TRBJ2-1; 10 bases are a match to TRBD2. This CDR3 comprises 16 residues. V shed 7 bases and J 5 bases; nucleotides not matched to a gene: 11.

This clonotype was seen repeatedly, ten times or more. The rearrangement links TRBV2 to TRBJ2-1; D possibly corresponds to TRBD1 (5 bases). CDR1 is SNHLY and CDR2 is FYNNEI in the germline V gene. The germline V and J ends were trimmed by 8 bases and 6 bases, with 14 bases remaining between them. This CDR3 comprises 13 residues. CDR3 DNA: TGTGCCAGCCCCCAGGGTAATATCAATGAGCAGTTCTTC. Its protein product is CASPQGNINEQFF.

The chain joins TRBV20-1 to TRBJ1-4, with 10 bases that match TRBD1. From germline, CDR1 is DFQATT and CDR2 SNEGSKA (reference sequence). Unmatched junction bases numbered 19, after V lost 0 bases and J lost 6 bases. This CDR3 is 20 amino acids long. Here the CDR3 DNA reads TGCAGTGCTAGAGAGGCCGCCCGGGACAGGGGTTTGGTTATGGATGAAAAACTGTTTTTT. It translates to CSAREAARDRGLVMDEKLFF.

This clonotype was found a few times. CDR3 loop: CATSRDLSATNEKLFF. DNA of the CDR3: TGTGCCACCAGCAGAGATCTGAGCGCAACTAATGAAAAACTGTTTTTT. The chain has TRBV15 and TRBJ1-4, with no clear D. This CDR3 has 16 residues. The V end lost 0 bases, the J end lost 0 bases, and 8 bases lay between the germline ends. The germline V gene encodes CDR1 LNHNV and CDR2 YYDKDF (reference sequence).